This T cell receptor (beta chain) was found in a study of T cells in Graves' hyperthyroidism and ophthalmopathy (dated by TCRdb to the late 2010s). With respect to the entire study: Peripheral blood was sampled at the time of initial diagnosis, prior to any treatment. To identify TCR V-J signatures that set the groups apart, the researchers used a discovery cohort of 100 or so patients, made up of under 50 with Graves' ophthalmopathy and some 60 with stable Graves' hyperthyroidism. Whether ophthalmopathy could be predicted prospectively was tested in an independent validation cohort made up of under 20 hyperthyroidism patients plus 17 patients who later progressed to ophthalmopathy. The roughly 94 discovery patients were randomly split 7:3 into training and test sets. In addition, the study compared T-cell repertoires in thyroid tissue and in blood from five or six Graves' hyperthyroidism patients. After blood sampling, hyperthyroidism patients were treated with methimazole at a starting dose of 30 mg daily, and ophthalmopathy patients were treated with high-dose intravenous methylprednisolone. The paper reports TCR Vbeta CDR3 sequencing of over 130 peripheral blood samples: approximately 43 ophthalmopathy, approximately 74 hyperthyroidism and 17 progressor patients.

CDR1 LGHNA and CDR2 YSLEER are derived from the germline V gene. Its CDR3 holds 16 amino acids, cysteine through phenylalanine. Only the CDR3 portion is preserved as DNA: 48 bases, with reading frame beginning at the first base. After removal of 0 bases from V and 2 bases from J, the junction retains 5 bases not matched to a gene. In the ophthalmopathy patients, disease was moderately to severely active, with a Clinical Activity Score of 3 or more, a NOSPECS grade of 4 or more, and a duration of less than 3 months. Exclusion was applied to patients with uncontrolled infections, other autoimmune diseases, pregnancy or lactation. Diagnoses were established on the basis of clinical symptoms, serum thyroxine and TRAb, thyroid ultrasound, and orbital computed tomography. Ficoll-Paque density gradient centrifugation was used to isolate PBMCs from around 9.1 ml of fresh peripheral blood. Total RNA was extracted with Trizol reagent, and quality was checked on an Agilent 2100 Bioanalyzer.

Amplification of TCR beta CDR3 regions was carried out from RNA transcripts. The TCR CDR3 was subjected to a first round of RT-PCR using the HTBI primer set and the Qiagen OneStep RT-PCR kit. Libraries were constructed in a second round of multiplex PCR, after which size selection and purification were carried out. Libraries were sequenced paired-end with 100 bp reads on an Illumina HiSeq2000. The authors' pipeline ran thus. SOAPnuke was used to process the raw data, removing reads that contained adapters or uncalled bases, had a mean Phred below 15, or lacked an exact match to the constant primer or identifier. COPE v1.2.5 was used to merge high-quality paired reads, and clonotypes were defined as unique nucleotide sequences. MiTCR v1.1 was used to align the clonotypes against IMGT TRBV, TRBD and TRBJ reference segments. The analysis included only V-J combinations with a frequency above 0.0001, which together covered 99.2% of the repertoires. A TCS score was defined as the ratio of F50 (clonal expansion) to E x V (chaos), with BLOSUM62-based TCRdist applied between CDR3 peptides within each V-J. Welch's t-statistics and random forest reduced fewer than 600 V-J features to 13, which were used in a naive Bayes classifier (R e1071). The raw public reads went through TCRdb reprocessing: fastp at Q25, MiXCR clone calling, in-frame beta chains kept. Each record represents a unique CDR3 protein, reported with the most common genes and DNA among its rows. Clone size and V and J calls follow TCRdb, not the original study. In all, the sample holds 640,000 or so distinct CDR3 sequences, and approximately 15% of those were seen once. The ten largest make up around 7% of the sample.

Summary of the overall study and its limitations: During validation, the model predicted progression to ophthalmopathy a median of around 7 months ahead of onset, with approximately 70% sensitivity and about 72% specificity. Most expanded thyroid clonotypes (frequency above 0.001) were also detected in blood, a finding suggesting that blood repertoires may reflect thyroid immune responses. Sample size was not statistically predetermined, and blinding of investigators to group allocation was not performed. A 13 V-J signature model separated ophthalmopathy from stable hyperthyroidism, with around 88% sensitivity and around 84% specificity in cross-validation and 80%/75% in testing.

About this clonotype: Its antigen is still unknown. Base-call qualities are not available, and no considerably larger clone is one nucleotide away.

The sample comprised blood. This sequence uses TRBV4-3 and TRBJ2-7; TRBD1 agrees with 9 junctional bases. The origin of this receptor is a woman under 30 with Graves' ophthalmopathy. In nucleotide form, the sequence is TGCGCCAGCAGCCAAGAGGACAGGGGATTCACCTACGAGCAGTACTTC. Protein translation: CASSQEDRGFTYEQYF.